What follows are 28 T cell receptor beta chains derived from one specimen sequenced in a study of blood T cell repertoires in COVID-19. Sequencing was performed with immunoSEQ multiplex PCR; in TCRdb, only in-frame clones are kept and a portion is missing. The sample records a few hundred thousand clones, 80% to 90% being singletons. The specimen sequenced was peripheral blood. All receptors come from a woman in her seventies with acute or convalescent COVID-19.

The chain uses TRBV7-2 and TRBJ2-5; D may be TRBD2 (6 bases). Germline V CDR1 and CDR2: SGHTA, FQGNSA. CDR3 length equals 14 residues. Between the trimmed V and J ends, which lost 5 bases and 5 bases, there was a span of 15 bases. CDR3 in DNA: TGTGCCAGCAGCCGGGCCGGGGGACGGGAGACCCAGTACTTC. As protein: CASSRAGGRETQYF.

The chain combines TRBV6-6 with TRBJ2-1; no clear D. Deletions cut 3 bases from V and 4 bases from J, with 7 bases between. The CDR3 extends over 13 amino acids. The germline V gene encodes CDR1 MNHNY and CDR2 SVGAGI (reference sequence). Written as DNA, the CDR3 is TGTGCCAGCAGTTATGGCCGTTACAATGAGCAGTTCTTC. Translating it yields CASSYGRYNEQFF.

V gene TRBV5-5 combines with J gene TRBJ1-2; TRBD1 is a possible D gene (6 bases). CDR3 size: 15 residues. V was cut by 0 bases and J by 0 bases, with 9 bases left in between. Germline V CDR1 and CDR2: SGHKS, YYEKEE (reference sequence). The DNA for the CDR3 is TGTGCCAGCAGCTTGGTACAGGGAGCTAACTATGGCTACACCTTC. It is translated as CASSLVQGANYGYTF.

CDR3 loop: CAISEGGLEQPQHF. CDR3 DNA sequence: TGTGCCATCAGCGAGGGGGGCCTTGAGCAGCCCCAGCATTTT. The chain has TRBV10-3 and TRBJ1-5; TRBD1 is a possible D gene (6 bases). Germline V gene data show CDR1 as ENHRY and CDR2 as SYGVKD. V lost 6 bases, J lost 7 bases, and 16 bases lay in between. The CDR3 runs to 14 residues.

The chain is built from TRBV5-1 and TRBJ1-1; possible D gene TRBD1, 5 bases. The CDR3 is made up of 15 amino acids. The V end lost 4 bases, the J end lost 4 bases, and 17 bases lay between the germline ends. Germline lookup yields CDR1 SGHRS and CDR2 YFSETQ. The CDR3 sequence: CASSLRMGEGTEAFF. CDR3 bases: TGCGCCAGCAGCCTCCGCATGGGGGAGGGCACTGAAGCTTTCTTT.

The chain couples TRBV7-2 to TRBJ1-1; no definite D call. Trimming pared 2 bases from V and 2 bases from J, leaving 6 bases between. Germline V gene sequence: CDR1 SGHTA, CDR2 FQGNSA. There are 13 residues in the CDR3. The CDR3 protein is CASSLQVNTEAFF. CDR3 coding DNA: TGTGCCAGCAGCTTACAGGTTAACACTGAAGCTTTCTTT.

This clone was observed a single time. This CDR3 is also generated by other DNA sequences in the sample. This chain joins TRBV18 and TRBJ2-1; 8 nucleotides line up with TRBD2. Germline CDR1 is KGHSH and CDR2 is LQKENI. V shed 3 bases and J 7 bases; nucleotides not matched to a gene: 5. The CDR3 runs to 14 residues. The CDR3 nucleotides read TGTGCCAGCTCACCGCCCACTAGCGGAAATGAGCAGTTCTTC. This sequence encodes CASSPPTSGNEQFF.

The V call is TRBV4-1, the J call TRBJ2-7, with 14 bases lining up with TRBD2. J lost 4 bases, V lost 2 bases, and 13 bases had no gene match. CDR1 is MGHRA, CDR2 YSYEKL, per germline. The CDR3 is 19 residues long. CDR3 sequence: CASSQLGFPGLAGAYEQYF. The CDR3 coding sequence is TGCGCCAGCAGCCAACTGGGGTTCCCGGGACTAGCGGGGGCGTACGAGCAGTACTTC.

This chain links TRBV6-5 with TRBJ2-3, with a possible D match to TRBD1 (5 bases). CDR3 size: 11 residues. Trimming removed 5 bases from V and 6 bases from J, with 6 bases in between. Germline CDR1 reads MNHEY; CDR2 reads SVGAGI. The CDR3: CASSNRDTQYF. The DNA of the CDR3 is TGTGCCAGCAGTAACAGGGATACGCAGTATTTT.

This chain joins TRBV9 and TRBJ2-1; 9 bases agree with TRBD2. The V segment lost 2 bases and the J segment 0 bases; nucleotides outside the gene matches: 3. CDR1 is SGDLS, CDR2 YYNGEE, per germline. This CDR3 has 16 amino acids. In DNA form, the CDR3 reads TGTGCCAGCAGCGTCTTAGCGGGGGCCTCCTACAATGAGCAGTTCTTC. Residues: CASSVLAGASYNEQFF.

This clone was observed a single time. The V call is TRBV5-5, the J call TRBJ1-2; 7 positions match TRBD1. CDR1 is SGHKS, CDR2 YYEKEE, per germline (reference sequence). V dropped 4 bases and J dropped 4; count of bases not matched to a gene: 7. The CDR3 extends over 14 amino acids. The CDR3 loop is CASSDGQVLYGYTF. In nucleotides, the CDR3 is TGTGCCAGCAGCGATGGACAGGTCCTCTATGGCTACACCTTC. Full variable domain (remainder filled in from reference TRBV5-5 and TRBJ1-2): DAGVTQSPTHLIKTRGQQVTLRCSPISGHKSVSWYQQVLGQGPQFIFQYYEKEERGRGNFPDRFSARQFPNYSSELNVNALLLGDSALYLCASSDGQVLYGYTFGSGTRLTVV.

This clone was observed a single time. V gene TRBV9 combines with J gene TRBJ2-7, with 7 positions matching TRBD1. The CDR3 is 14 amino acids. V dropped 4 bases and J dropped 4; count of bases not matched to a gene: 8. Germline loops: CDR1 SGDLS, CDR2 YYNGEE. The CDR3 protein is CASSPRGRGYEQYF. CDR3 DNA sequence: TGTGCCAGCAGCCCCCGCGGCAGGGGGTACGAGCAGTACTTC.

The rearrangement links TRBV6-5 to TRBJ1-5, with D tentatively TRBD1 (6 bases). The germline V gene encodes CDR1 MNHEY and CDR2 SVGAGI. The V gene lost 6 bases and the J gene lost 3 bases, with 15 bases spanning the gap. The CDR3 length is 15 residues. The CDR3 protein is CASSAPGALNQPQHF. CDR3 in DNA: TGTGCCAGCAGCGCCCCAGGGGCCCTCAATCAGCCCCAGCATTTT.

This chain uses TRBV2 with TRBJ1-1, with D maybe TRBD1 (6 bases). The CDR3 loop spans 13 amino acids. V was clipped by 6 bases and J by 1 base, with 9 bases between them. Germline CDR1 SNHLY, CDR2 FYNNEI. As DNA, the CDR3 is TGTGCCAGCAGGGTGGACAGGAACACTGAAGCTTTCTTT. It is translated as CASRVDRNTEAFF.

The rearrangement uses TRBV19 and TRBJ1-1, with 7 positions matching TRBD1. This CDR3 spans 14 amino acids. CDR1 LNHDA and CDR2 SQIVND come from the germline V gene (reference sequence). Trimming cost V 4 bases and J 5 bases; bases outside gene matches: 7. CDR3 DNA: TGTGCCAGTAGTAACGACAGGGTCAAAACTGAAGCTTTCTTT. This sequence encodes CASSNDRVKTEAFF.

The CDR3 sequence is CSVGQLGTTNEKLFF. CDR3 coding DNA: TGCAGCGTGGGACAGTTGGGGACGACTAATGAAAAACTGTTTTTT. The chain employs TRBV29-1 and TRBJ1-4, with TRBD1 matching 7 bases. The V and J ends lost 6 bases and 2 bases, in that order; junction bases with no gene match: 9. The CDR3 consists of 15 residues. Per germline, CDR1 SQVTM and CDR2 ANQGSEA. Full variable domain (outside the CDR3, taken from reference TRBV29-1 and TRBJ1-4): SAVISQKPSRDICQRGTSLTIQCQVDSQVTMMFWYRQQPGQSLTLIATANQGSEATYESGFVIDKFPISRPNLTFSTLTVSNMSPEDSSIYLCSVGQLGTTNEKLFFGSGTQLSVL.

The chain employs TRBV25-1 and TRBJ2-7; perhaps TRBD1 as D (5 bases). This CDR3 is built from 13 residues. Trimming took 1 base from V and 5 from J, leaving 9 bases between them. In germline, CDR1 is MGHDK, CDR2 SYGVNS. The CDR3 region has the DNA TGTGCCAGCAGTGAATGGAAGGACAACGAGCAGTACTTC. Translated: CASSEWKDNEQYF.

This clone was seen more than once but under ten times. This chain connects TRBV7-9 to TRBJ1-2, with D hard to call. The V end lost 6 bases, the J end lost 8 bases, and 19 bases lay between the germline ends. This CDR3 spans 14 amino acids. CDR1 and CDR2 (germline): SEHNR, FQNEAQ (reference sequence). CDR3 residues: CASSGGDRPSGYTF. Written as DNA, the CDR3 is TGTGCCAGCAGTGGAGGAGATAGGCCATCCGGCTACACCTTC.

The chain uses TRBV13 and TRBJ1-1; D is undetermined. With 3 bases removed from V and 1 base from J, the gap between germline ends came to 6 bases. The germline CDR1 and CDR2 sequences are PRHDT and FYEKMQ (reference sequence). This CDR3 has 13 residues. The CDR3 DNA sequence: TGTGCCAGCAGCTTCGTCCCGAACACTGAAGCTTTCTTT. Protein product: CASSFVPNTEAFF. Full variable domain (rest looked up from reference TRBV13 and TRBJ1-1): AAGVIQSPRHLIKEKRETATLKCYPIPRHDTVYWYQQGPGQDPQFLISFYEKMQSDKGSIPDRFSAQQFSDYHSELNMSSLELGDSALYFCASSFVPNTEAFFGQGTRLTVV.

The V call is TRBV3-1 (or the pseudogene TRBV3-2), the J call TRBJ1-1; D gene unclear. The CDR3 covers 14 residues. Germline V gene sequence: CDR1 LGHDT, CDR2 YNNKEL (reference sequence). V gave up 2 bases and J gave up 1 base, with 8 bases separating them. The DNA of the CDR3 is TGTGCCAGCAGCCAAATTAGTGCGAACACTGAAGCTTTCTTT. Protein sequence: CASSQISANTEAFF.

This chain links TRBV6-5 with TRBJ2-7, with 8 bases identical to TRBD1. V shed 0 bases, J shed 3 bases, and the junction held 7 bases outside the gene matches. The length of the CDR3 is 16 residues. The germline CDR1 and CDR2 sequences are MNHEY and SVGAGI. The CDR3 protein is CASSYSRTGSIYEQYF. In DNA form, the CDR3 reads TGTGCCAGCAGTTACTCCCGGACAGGGTCCATCTACGAGCAGTACTTC.

The chain is built from TRBV7-2 and TRBJ2-5; 9 bases map to TRBD2. The CDR3 is 15 amino acids. Trimming at V came to 6 bases and at J to 5 bases, leaving 10 bases not matched to a gene. Germline V gene data show CDR1 as SGHTA and CDR2 as FQGNSA. The CDR3 nucleotides read TGTGCCAGCAGTCTCTTCCTAGCGGGGTCGGAGACCCAGTACTTC. Its protein is CASSLFLAGSETQYF.

The chain combines TRBV6-2 or TRBV6-3 with TRBJ1-5; the match to TRBD1 covers 8 bases. V was pared by 4 bases and J by 7 bases, with 6 bases of the junction left unmatched. The CDR3 sequence is 14 residues long. In germline, CDR1 is MNHEY, CDR2 SVGEGT. The DNA of the CDR3 is TGTGCCAGCAGTTGGGGGACAGGTCGCCAGCCCCAGCATTTT. Protein: CASSWGTGRQPQHF.

This clone is a singleton in its sample. The chain links TRBV11-2 to TRBJ1-4; D is unresolved. The CDR3 spans 15 residues. Germline CDR1 and CDR2: SGHAT and FQNNGV. V was cut by 0 bases and J by 0 bases, with 5 bases left in between. The CDR3 bases are TGTGCCAGCAGCTTAGACGGGACAACTAATGAAAAACTGTTTTTT. This translates into CASSLDGTTNEKLFF.

The chain carries TRBV10-1 and TRBJ1-1; 7 bases line up with TRBD1. V was pared by 10 bases and J by 9 bases, with 17 bases of the junction left unmatched. Germline CDR1 WNHNN, CDR2 SYGVQD (reference sequence). The CDR3 is 14 residues long. CDR3 nucleotide sequence: TGCGCCACCTCCGGGACAGTTGGGAGGCAGAAAGCTTTCTTT. This codes for CATSGTVGRQKAFF.

The chain joins TRBV6-5 to TRBJ1-5, with D possibly being TRBD1 (6 bases). Deletions cut 5 bases from V and 4 bases from J, with 9 bases between. The CDR3 runs 13 residues. The germline V gene encodes CDR1 MNHEY and CDR2 SVGAGI. The CDR3 is CASSNGQNQPQHF. DNA of the CDR3: TGTGCCAGCAGTAATGGACAGAATCAGCCCCAGCATTTT.

The chain employs TRBV2 and TRBJ1-5; 7 positions match TRBD1. J gave up 6 bases and V 6 bases, and 8 bases lay outside the gene matches. Germline lookup yields CDR1 SNHLY and CDR2 FYNNEI. The CDR3 consists of 14 residues. This CDR3 reads CASSLQGLSQPQHF. The CDR3 DNA reads TGTGCCAGCAGCTTACAGGGGTTGAGTCAGCCCCAGCATTTT.

This clone occurred a few times. As DNA, the CDR3 is TGTGCCAGCAGCCCCCACGGACAGGGGGGGCAGCCCCAGCATTTT. This translates into CASSPHGQGGQPQHF. This chain joins TRBV7-2 and TRBJ1-5, with 10 nucleotides matching TRBD1. V trimming: 5 bases; J trimming: 7 bases; junction bases outside the gene matches: 8. CDR3 size: 15 residues. Germline CDR1 SGHTA, CDR2 FQGNSA.